The clone carrying this TCR beta chain was picked up a small number of times. Its target is unknown. The CDR3 has 14 amino acids. V was shortened by 2 bases and J by 3 bases, with 8 bases between the two germline ends. Germline assignment: CDR1 SGHTA and CDR2 FQGNSA. These data are taken from a study of blood T cells in healthy people across ages. With a J-beta primer mix and a sample-barcoded 5' primer, a second PCR ran about 6 to 11 cycles. Researchers report that a template-switch adaptor with 12 random nucleotides tagged each cDNA molecule. TCRdb independently ran MiXCR on the 5' RACE reads; one entry per CDR3 protein. This table has around 1.7 million distinct CDR3 sequences, 28% appearing once. Total RNA amounts of at least 6 micrograms were extracted per sample. Whole-study findings and limits: Per million T cells, the diversity of TCR beta decreased roughly linearly as age advanced. The study lacked donor CMV status, which possibly confounded expanded clonotype changes.

The receptor's source is a woman aged 30 to 39 in good health. Input material: blood. The V call is TRBV7-2, the J call TRBJ2-1; no reliable D call. CDR3 DNA: TGTGCCAGCAGCTTAAATCGTGACTACAATGAGCAGTTCTTC. This sequence encodes CASSLNRDYNEQFF.